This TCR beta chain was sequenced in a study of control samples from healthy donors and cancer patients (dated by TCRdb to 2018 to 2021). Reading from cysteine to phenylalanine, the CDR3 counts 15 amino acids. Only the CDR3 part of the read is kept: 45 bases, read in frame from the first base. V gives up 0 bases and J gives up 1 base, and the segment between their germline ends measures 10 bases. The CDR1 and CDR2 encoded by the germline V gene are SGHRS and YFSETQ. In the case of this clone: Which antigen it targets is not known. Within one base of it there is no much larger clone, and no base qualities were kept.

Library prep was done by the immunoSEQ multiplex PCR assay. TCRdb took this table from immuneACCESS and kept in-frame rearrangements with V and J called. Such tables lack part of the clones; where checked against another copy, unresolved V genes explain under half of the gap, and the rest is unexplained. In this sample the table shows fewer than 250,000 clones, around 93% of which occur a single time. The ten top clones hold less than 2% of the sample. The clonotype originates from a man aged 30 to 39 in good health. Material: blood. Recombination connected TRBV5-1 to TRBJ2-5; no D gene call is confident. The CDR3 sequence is CASSLASQVQETQYF. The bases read TGCGCCAGCAGCTTGGCCAGCCAGGTCCAAGAGACCCAGTACTTC.